The 15 T cell receptor beta chains listed next were all sequenced from one sample in a study of multiple sclerosis patients with progressive multifocal leukoencephalopathy. Method: immunoSEQ multiplex PCR; TCRdb's copy keeps in-frame clones and lacks some. This sample has tens of thousands of clones, with around 83% found just once. Time point defined: time of PML onset. This sample comprised PBMCs, obtained from a patient treated with natalizumab. The receptors derive from a young woman with progressive multifocal leukoencephalopathy.

This clone was seen a few times. V is TRBV5-1 and J is TRBJ1-2; D possibly corresponds to TRBD1 (6 bases). The length of the CDR3 is 13 residues. Germline CDR1 SGHRS, CDR2 YFSETQ. Trimming took off 4 bases at V and 7 bases at J, with 14 bases between the two ends. CDR3 protein: CASSVDSPSGYTF. The DNA of the CDR3 is TGCGCCAGCAGCGTGGACAGTCCCAGTGGCTACACCTTC.

The chain combines TRBV5-6 with TRBJ2-3, with TRBD2 matching 8 bases. Germline CDR1 is SGHDT and CDR2 is YYEEEE. The CDR3 runs to 16 residues. With 4 bases clipped from V and 0 bases from J, the junction kept 7 bases outside the gene matches. CDR3 nucleotide sequence: TGTGCCAGCAGCCTGGGGACTAGTAGAAGCACAGATACGCAGTATTTT. Its translation: CASSLGTSRSTDTQYF.

This clone occurred a few times. The rearrangement uses TRBV6-1 and TRBJ2-6; D is perhaps TRBD2 (6 bases). The germline V gene encodes CDR1 MNHNS and CDR2 SASEGT. V gave up 10 bases and J gave up 0 bases, with 13 bases separating them. This CDR3 is built from 15 residues. In nucleotides, the CDR3 is TGTGCCACTGGGGAGGAGTCCTCTGGGGCCAACGTCCTGACTTTC. It specifies CATGEESSGANVLTF.

The CDR3 DNA is TGCGCCAGCAGCTTGTTTTTGAACACTGAAGCTTTCTTT. Encoded protein: CASSLFLNTEAFF. The rearrangement joins TRBV5-1 to TRBJ1-1; D not certain. The germline V and J ends were trimmed by 1 base and 0 bases, with 4 bases remaining between them. The CDR3 has 13 residues. Looked up from germline, CDR1 is SGHRS and CDR2 is YFSETQ. The variable domain in full, completed from reference TRBV5-1 and TRBJ1-1, reads KAGVTQTPRYLIKTRGQQVTLSCSPISGHRSVSWYQQTPGQGLQFLFEYFSETQRNKGNFPGRFSGRQFSNSRSEMNVSTLELGDSALYLCASSLFLNTEAFFGQGTRLTVV.

V and J are TRBV29-1 and TRBJ2-3; 7 bases map to TRBD1. V dropped 7 bases and J dropped 0; count of bases not matched to a gene: 7. This CDR3 is 14 amino acids long. CDR1 and CDR2 (germline): SQVTM, ANQGSEA. Here the CDR3 reads CSAGQSPSTDTQYF. In DNA form, the CDR3 reads TGCAGCGCGGGACAGTCCCCGAGCACAGATACGCAGTATTTT.

J is TRBJ2-3 and V is TRBV9, with D perhaps matching TRBD2 (7 bases). The CDR3 contains 15 residues. V lost 1 base and J lost 6, with 15 bases in between. CDR1 is SGDLS and CDR2 is YYNGEE in the germline V gene. CDR3 in amino acids: CASSVFAGAEDTQYF. The CDR3 DNA is TGTGCCAGCAGCGTATTTGCGGGGGCGGAGGATACGCAGTATTTT.

The rearrangement joins TRBV20-1 to TRBJ2-5, with no clear D. The CDR3 runs 11 residues. V dropped 3 bases and J dropped 2 bases, with 4 bases sitting between them. Per germline, CDR1 DFQATT and CDR2 SNEGSKA (reference sequence). CDR3 sequence: CSASGQETQYF. For the CDR3, the DNA is TGCAGTGCTAGCGGACAAGAGACCCAGTACTTC.

This CDR3 is CASSRVGNTGTDTQYF. In DNA form, the CDR3 reads TGCGCCAGCAGCCGGGTCGGCAATACCGGAACAGATACGCAGTATTTT. This chain uses TRBV5-1 with TRBJ2-3; D remains unclear. The CDR3 runs 16 residues. V lost 4 bases and J lost 3, with 18 bases in between. Per germline, CDR1 SGHRS and CDR2 YFSETQ.

The chain combines TRBV14 with TRBJ2-3, with 8 bases matching TRBD2. CDR1 is SGHDN, CDR2 FVKESK, per germline. J was trimmed by 4 bases and V by 1 base; bases with no gene match: 4. There are 15 residues in the CDR3. The CDR3 bases are TGTGCCAGCAGCCAAGCAGGACTAGCTTCAGATACGCAGTATTTT. It yields the protein CASSQAGLASDTQYF.

The chain carries TRBV28 and TRBJ1-1, with TRBD1 matching 8 bases. V shed 4 bases and J 4 bases; nucleotides not matched to a gene: 8. From germline, CDR1 is MDHEN and CDR2 SYDVKM. The CDR3 extends over 15 amino acids. CDR3 sequence: CASSYPGGAGTEAFF. The CDR3 bases are TGTGCCAGCAGTTACCCAGGGGGCGCGGGCACTGAAGCTTTCTTT.

The rearrangement joins TRBV4-3 to TRBJ1-2; 12 bases are shared with TRBD1. The germline V gene has CDR1 LGHNA and CDR2 YSLEER. The CDR3 sequence is 17 residues long. V trimming: 1 base; J trimming: 4 bases; junction bases outside the gene matches: 7. This chain's CDR3 is CASSQAGTGGGIYGYTF. CDR3 bases: TGCGCCAGCAGCCAAGCCGGGACAGGGGGCGGCATCTATGGCTACACCTTC.

The gene calls are TRBV5-4 and TRBJ2-1, with 9 nucleotides matching TRBD1. There are 13 residues in the CDR3. V gave up 2 bases and J gave up 12 bases; unmatched junction bases: 6. Germline assignment: CDR1 SGHNT and CDR2 YYREEE (reference sequence). The CDR3 nucleotides are TGTGCCAGCAGCTTTGACAGGGGGGATGCGCAGTTCTTC. Amino acid sequence: CASSFDRGDAQFF.

The rearrangement joins TRBV5-1 to TRBJ2-3; TRBD1 matches at 7 bases. J was trimmed by 4 bases and V by 0 bases; bases with no gene match: 2. Germline-derived CDR1 and CDR2 are SGHRS and YFSETQ. CDR3 size: 14 residues. This CDR3 is CASSLEGGADTQYF. CDR3 in DNA: TGCGCCAGCAGCTTGGAAGGGGGCGCAGATACGCAGTATTTT.

The chain joins TRBV27 to TRBJ2-7; weak D call: TRBD2 (5 bases). The CDR3 runs 17 residues. Trimming took off 9 bases at V and 3 bases at J, with 27 bases between the two ends. Germline CDR1 MNHEY, CDR2 SMNVEV (reference sequence). CDR3 in DNA: TGTGCCAGAATATCCGGGCAGTACAAGCTGAGGGACTACGAGCAGTACTTC. It specifies CARISGQYKLRDYEQYF.

The chain recombines TRBV2 with TRBJ2-5; no clear D gene. There are 14 residues in the CDR3. CDR1 is SNHLY and CDR2 is FYNNEI in the germline V gene. V was trimmed by 4 bases and J by 4 bases, leaving 13 bases between them. CDR3 loop: CASSVGVFGETQYF. DNA of the CDR3: TGTGCCAGCAGTGTTGGCGTCTTTGGAGAGACCCAGTACTTC. The variable domain in full, completed from reference TRBV2 and TRBJ2-5, reads EPEVTQTPSHQVTQMGQEVILRCVPISNHLYFYWYRQILGQKVEFLVSFYNNEISEKSEIFDDQFSVERPDGSNFTLKIRSTKLEDSAMYFCASSVGVFGETQYFGPGTRLLVL.